These 18 T cell receptor beta chains were sequenced from one sample in a study of blood T cell repertoires in COVID-19. Profiling relied on immunoSEQ multiplex PCR, and the TCRdb table lists in-frame clones only, not all of them. The sample consists of about 110,000 clones, less than 75% of them appearing once. Sequencing used peripheral blood. The receptors were gathered from a woman between 40 and 55 years old with acute or convalescent COVID-19.

The V gene is TRBV7-8, the J gene TRBJ2-1; the match to TRBD1 covers 7 bases. V lost 1 base to trimming and J lost 7 bases; unmatched junction nucleotides: 4. Looked up from germline, CDR1 is SGHVS and CDR2 is FQNEAQ. This CDR3 spans 14 amino acids. The CDR3 nucleotides are TGTGCCAGCAGCTTAGAGGGACAGCATAATGAGCAGTTCTTC. It encodes CASSLEGQHNEQFF.

This clone was counted between two and nine times. V is TRBV2 and J is TRBJ1-2; D gene unclear. Trimming took off 2 bases at V and 6 bases at J, with 16 bases between the two ends. Germline-derived CDR1 and CDR2 are SNHLY and FYNNEI. CDR3 size: 15 residues. CDR3 region: CASSEYVRTADGYTF. The CDR3 DNA sequence: TGTGCCAGCAGTGAATACGTAAGGACTGCGGATGGCTACACCTTC.

This chain links TRBV14 with TRBJ2-5, with TRBD1 identical over 7 bases. The V gene end was trimmed by 1 base and the J gene end by 5 bases; junction bases not matched to a gene: 7. Germline assignment: CDR1 SGHDN and CDR2 FVKESK. There are 15 residues in the CDR3. The CDR3 spells CASSQVDRARETQYF. CDR3 sequence (DNA): TGTGCCAGCAGCCAAGTCGACAGGGCGCGTGAGACCCAGTACTTC.

This clone was observed a handful of times. The chain combines TRBV28 with TRBJ2-1; 11 bases are a match to TRBD1. Germline V lookup: CDR1 MDHEN, CDR2 SYDVKM. V was pared by 5 bases and J by 6 bases, with 6 bases of the junction left unmatched. This CDR3 is built from 15 residues. The CDR3 sequence: CASSRDRGAGNEQFF. DNA for the CDR3: TGTGCCAGCAGTCGGGACAGGGGGGCGGGCAATGAGCAGTTCTTC. Supplemented by reference TRBV28 and TRBJ2-1, the full variable domain reads DVKVTQSSRYLVKRTGEKVFLECVQDMDHENMFWYRQDPGLGLRLIYFSYDVKMKEKGDIPEGYSVSREKKERFSLILESASTNQTSMYLCASSRDRGAGNEQFFGPGTRLTVL.

The chain links TRBV27 to TRBJ2-2; TRBD1 is a possible D gene (6 bases). Germline V gene sequence: CDR1 MNHEY, CDR2 SMNVEV (reference sequence). Trimming pared 5 bases from V and 1 base from J, leaving 8 bases between. The CDR3 spans 14 residues. CDR3 DNA sequence: TGTGCCAGCAGTCAGGGGCGGAACACCGGGGAGCTGTTTTTT. Translation: CASSQGRNTGELFF.

The chain links TRBV3-1 (or the pseudogene TRBV3-2) to TRBJ2-7; the D gene is possibly TRBD2 (6 bases). Germline lookup yields CDR1 LGHDT and CDR2 YNNKEL (reference sequence). CDR3 size: 14 residues. V was shortened by 4 bases and J by 6 bases, with 16 bases between the two germline ends. The CDR3: CASSLLAGMREQYF. CDR3 bases: TGTGCCAGCAGCCTCCTTGCGGGGATGCGCGAGCAGTACTTC.

The chain links TRBV2 to TRBJ2-1; the D gene is possibly TRBD2 (7 bases). The CDR3 is 13 residues long. With 10 bases removed from V and 8 bases from J, the gap between germline ends came to 18 bases. Germline assignment: CDR1 SNHLY and CDR2 FYNNEI. CDR3 in DNA: TGTGCCACCGAGGGGGAGGGAACAGATGAGCAGTTCTTC. This gives the protein CATEGEGTDEQFF.

This clone was seen a few times. This sequence joins TRBV7-8 and TRBJ2-7; maybe TRBD2 (7 bases). V gave up 5 bases and J gave up 0 bases, with 20 bases separating them. Germline V lookup: CDR1 SGHVS, CDR2 FQNEAQ. The CDR3 is 17 amino acids. The CDR3 DNA reads as TGTGCCAGCAGCCGAGTTCTAGGGGGGGCGCACTCCTACGAGCAGTACTTC. As protein: CASSRVLGGAHSYEQYF.

This chain connects TRBV5-1 to TRBJ2-2, with a possible D match to TRBD2 (7 bases). Germline V lookup: CDR1 SGHRS, CDR2 YFSETQ. Trimming removed 3 bases from V and 4 bases from J, with 16 bases in between. The length of the CDR3 is 16 residues. CDR3 region: CASSSGRGAVTGELFF. DNA of the CDR3: TGCGCCAGCAGCTCTGGGAGGGGGGCCGTCACCGGGGAGCTGTTTTTT.

J is TRBJ1-2 and V is TRBV20-1; D unresolved. The CDR3 length is 11 residues. V was clipped by 0 bases and J by 5 bases, with 4 bases between them. Germline loops: CDR1 DFQATT, CDR2 SNEGSKA (reference sequence). CDR3 sequence (DNA): TGCAGTGCTAGAGATCTGTATGGCTACACCTTC. This translates into CSARDLYGYTF.

The chain employs TRBV5-6 and TRBJ2-7; 7 bases align to TRBD2. The CDR3 sequence is 14 residues long. Germline lookup yields CDR1 SGHDT and CDR2 YYEEEE. With V trimmed by 5 bases and J by 2 bases, 7 bases remained unmatched. In DNA, the CDR3 is TGTGCCAGCAGAGGAGGCGGGGGAGCCTACGAGCAGTACTTC. This codes for CASRGGGGAYEQYF.

The V and J genes are TRBV28 and TRBJ2-1; possibly TRBD1 for D (7 bases). Per the germline V gene, CDR1 is MDHEN and CDR2 is SYDVKM. This CDR3 contains 15 residues. Deletions cut 7 bases from V and 2 bases from J, with 15 bases between. The CDR3 DNA reads TGTGCCAGCACCCCGCGGGACAGCCCCTACAATGAGCAGTTCTTC. Its translation is CASTPRDSPYNEQFF.

The chain employs TRBV5-4 and TRBJ2-6; no firm D call. The germline V gene encodes CDR1 SGHNT and CDR2 YYREEE (reference sequence). V lost 0 bases to trimming and J lost 4 bases, with 8 bases between them. The CDR3 totals 15 residues. This CDR3 is CASSLAGAGANVLTF. CDR3 sequence (DNA): TGTGCCAGCAGCTTGGCCGGAGCAGGGGCCAACGTCCTGACTTTC.

The chain employs TRBV6-6 and TRBJ2-2, with 13 bases matching TRBD2. V shed 5 bases, J shed 3 bases, and the junction held 6 bases outside the gene matches. CDR1 and CDR2 (germline): MNHNY, SVGAGI (reference sequence). The CDR3 loop spans 17 amino acids. CDR3 residues: CASSPGTSGAYTGELFF. The CDR3, as DNA: TGTGCCAGCAGTCCCGGGACTAGCGGGGCGTACACCGGGGAGCTGTTTTTT.

As concerns this clone: The same CDR3 can be traced to other DNA sequences in this sample. The chain uses TRBV28 and TRBJ2-5; 7 bases are shared with TRBD1. Trimming took 3 bases from V and 1 from J; bases not matched to a gene: 5. CDR3 length: 15 amino acids. CDR1 and CDR2 from the germline V gene are MDHEN and SYDVKM. The CDR3 bases are TGTGCCAGCAGTTTTAAGGGGGCTTTCCAAGAGACCCAGTACTTC. Its translation: CASSFKGAFQETQYF.

The chain has TRBV18 and TRBJ2-5, with 9 bases matching TRBD2. The V gene's germline CDR1 is KGHSH and CDR2 LQKENI. Trimming at V came to 3 bases and at J to 2 bases, leaving 4 bases not matched to a gene. The length of the CDR3 is 15 residues. The CDR3 sequence is CASSPGAGGQETQYF. CDR3 in DNA: TGTGCCAGCTCACCGGGAGCGGGGGGACAAGAGACCCAGTACTTC.

This clone was detected only a few times. The gene calls are TRBV4-1 and TRBJ2-2, with no clear D. The V gene's germline CDR1 is MGHRA and CDR2 YSYEKL. This CDR3 comprises 13 residues. V was shortened by 2 bases and J by 4 bases, with 5 bases between the two germline ends. CDR3 loop: CASSQLATGELFF. In nucleotides, the CDR3 is TGCGCCAGCAGCCAATTGGCCACCGGGGAGCTGTTTTTT.

This chain joins TRBV2 and TRBJ2-3, with 9 bases fitting TRBD1. Germline V lookup: CDR1 SNHLY, CDR2 FYNNEI. The CDR3 covers 18 residues. V lost 2 bases to trimming and J lost 6 bases; unmatched junction nucleotides: 15. DNA of the CDR3: TGTGCCAGCAGTGAACTCCTTGGGACAGGGATTGATGAGGATACGCAGTATTTT. It translates to CASSELLGTGIDEDTQYF.